The 27 T cell receptor beta chains listed next were all sequenced from one sample in a study of cytomegalovirus exposure and HLA in healthy donors. Method: immunoSEQ multiplex PCR; TCRdb's copy keeps in-frame clones and lacks some. The profile shows some 98,000 clones, roughly 90% of them singletons. The sequencing input was PBMCs. All receptors derive from a man younger than 30 in good health and CMV-seropositive.

This chain uses TRBV7-6 with TRBJ2-1, with 9 positions matching TRBD1. Trimming took 2 bases from V and 4 from J; bases not matched to a gene: 9. This CDR3 spans 17 amino acids. CDR1 and CDR2 from the germline V gene are SGHVS and FNYEAQ. The CDR3 DNA reads TGTGCCAGCAGCTTAAGGCGTCCAGGGACAGGGTACAATGAGCAGTTCTTC. Translated: CASSLRRPGTGYNEQFF.

The chain links TRBV6-5 to TRBJ1-2, with 8 bases fitting TRBD1. The CDR3 runs 13 residues. With V trimmed by 5 bases and J by 7 bases, 6 bases remained unmatched. Germline CDR1 and CDR2: MNHEY and SVGAGI. The CDR3 DNA reads TGTGCCAGCAGTCCGGACAGGGTAGTTGGCTACACCTTC. Translation gives CASSPDRVVGYTF.

This rearrangement joins TRBV29-1 to TRBJ2-3; tentatively, D is TRBD1 (6 bases). The CDR3 has 13 residues. Germline CDR1 and CDR2: SQVTM and ANQGSEA. With 2 bases removed from V and 5 bases from J, the gap between germline ends came to 11 bases. The CDR3 DNA sequence: TGCAGCGTTGAAAAACAGGGCAAAGATACGCAGTATTTT. This translates into CSVEKQGKDTQYF.

This clone was observed a single time. The chain is built from TRBV11-2 and TRBJ2-1; D is uncertain. CDR3 length: 14 residues. From germline, CDR1 is SGHAT and CDR2 FQNNGV. V gave up 1 base and J gave up 9 bases, with 13 bases separating them. CDR3 coding DNA: TGTGCCAGCAGCTTAGGGTACCCCACAATTGAGCAGTTCTTC. Its protein product is CASSLGYPTIEQFF. Full variable domain (remainder filled in from reference TRBV11-2 and TRBJ2-1): EAGVAQSPRYKIIEKRQSVAFWCNPISGHATLYWYQQILGQGPKLLIQFQNNGVVDDSQLPKDRFSAERLKGVDSTLKIQPAKLEDSAVYLCASSLGYPTIEQFFGPGTRLTVL.

The chain couples TRBV2 to TRBJ2-5; 11 nucleotides agree with TRBD1. V trimming: 6 bases; J trimming: 5 bases; junction bases outside the gene matches: 5. Looked up from germline, CDR1 is SNHLY and CDR2 is FYNNEI. This CDR3 is 14 amino acids long. As DNA, the CDR3 is TGTGCCAGCAGCCGGACAGGGGGCATGGAGACCCAGTACTTC. This translates into CASSRTGGMETQYF.

The chain is built from TRBV7-9 and TRBJ1-2, with D hard to call. CDR1 SEHNR and CDR2 FQNEAQ come from the germline V gene (reference sequence). This CDR3 has 14 residues. Trimming took off 1 base at V and 8 bases at J, with 14 bases between the two ends. CDR3 DNA sequence: TGTGCCAGCAGCTTAGTAGCGACAACTTACGGCTACACCTTC. It yields the protein CASSLVATTYGYTF.

V and J are TRBV5-1 and TRBJ2-3; 7 nucleotides match TRBD2. Germline V CDR1 and CDR2: SGHRS, YFSETQ. This CDR3 region has 13 residues. V lost 0 bases and J lost 14; bases outside the gene matches: 9. The CDR3 region is CASSLATGGAWYF. CDR3 nucleotides: TGCGCCAGCAGCTTGGCGACGGGGGGTGCATGGTATTTT.

J is TRBJ2-5 and V is TRBV5-4, with TRBD1 as a possible D gene (5 bases). The germline V and J ends were trimmed by 3 bases and 5 bases, with 11 bases remaining between them. In germline, CDR1 is SGHNT, CDR2 YYREEE (reference sequence). CDR3 length: 13 residues. This chain's CDR3 is CASSSLPGETQYF. The CDR3 DNA sequence: TGTGCCAGCAGCTCACTCCCAGGGGAGACCCAGTACTTC.

The rearrangement joins TRBV19 to TRBJ2-1; no clear D gene. There are 15 residues in the CDR3. The germline V gene has CDR1 LNHDA and CDR2 SQIVND (reference sequence). Trimming left V 2 bases short and J 0 bases short, with 8 bases between. CDR3 bases: TGTGCCAGTAGTATAAGCGTAAGCTCCTACAATGAGCAGTTCTTC. Protein sequence: CASSISVSSYNEQFF.

This chain links TRBV15 with TRBJ1-3; 8 bases match TRBD1. After removal of 4 bases from V and 6 bases from J, the junction contained 8 bases not matched to a gene. Germline loops: CDR1 LNHNV, CDR2 YYDKDF (reference sequence). The CDR3 spans 15 residues. The CDR3 DNA reads as TGTGCCACCAGCATCCCTCGGGACAGGCAAAACACCATATATTTT. Translated, it gives CATSIPRDRQNTIYF.

The chain is built from TRBV11-2 and TRBJ1-6, with D possibly being TRBD1 (6 bases). Germline CDR1 and CDR2: SGHAT and FQNNGV. The CDR3 covers 14 residues. Trimming removed 4 bases at V and 9 bases at J, with 13 bases between. The DNA of the CDR3 is TGTGCCAGCAGCTCGGACAGCTCGATTTCACCCCTCCACTTT. It encodes CASSSDSSISPLHF. The full variable domain, its missing parts supplied by reference TRBV11-2 and TRBJ1-6, is EAGVAQSPRYKIIEKRQSVAFWCNPISGHATLYWYQQILGQGPKLLIQFQNNGVVDDSQLPKDRFSAERLKGVDSTLKIQPAKLEDSAVYLCASSSDSSISPLHFGNGTRLTVT.

The rearrangement joins TRBV7-3 to TRBJ2-2, with TRBD2 matching over 8 bases. CDR1 SGHTA and CDR2 FQGTGA come from the germline V gene. V gave up 6 bases and J gave up 6 bases; unmatched junction bases: 6. This CDR3 region has 14 residues. The CDR3 bases are TGTGCCAGCAGGGTTAGCGGGAATTCCGGGGAGCTGTTTTTT. Residues: CASRVSGNSGELFF. Using reference TRBV7-3 and TRBJ2-2 for the parts outside the CDR3, the full variable domain is GAGVSQTPSNKVTEKGKYVELRCDPISGHTALYWYRQSLGQGPEFLIYFQGTGAADDSGLPNDRFFAVRPEGSVSTLKIQRTERGDSAVYLCASRVSGNSGELFFGEGSRLTVL.

V gene TRBV28 combines with J gene TRBJ1-5; 9 nucleotides agree with TRBD1. CDR3 length: 16 amino acids. Trimming cost V 4 bases and J 8 bases; bases outside gene matches: 12. Germline loops: CDR1 MDHEN, CDR2 SYDVKM. The CDR3 DNA reads TGTGCCAGCAGTTCCAACCCGGGACAGGGCCTGGAGCCCCAGCATTTT. Its protein product is CASSSNPGQGLEPQHF.

This chain uses TRBV7-9 with TRBJ2-7; TRBD1 matches 7 bases. The CDR3 runs to 14 residues. J gave up 2 bases and V 5 bases, and 6 bases lay outside the gene matches. Germline loops: CDR1 SEHNR, CDR2 FQNEAQ (reference sequence). This CDR3 reads CASSITGVAYEQYF. The CDR3 DNA reads as TGTGCCAGCAGCATAACAGGGGTAGCCTACGAGCAGTACTTC.

The gene calls are TRBV18 and TRBJ1-1; no definite D call. Germline lookup yields CDR1 KGHSH and CDR2 LQKENI. The CDR3 loop spans 14 amino acids. Trimming took off 2 bases at V and 0 bases at J, with 7 bases between the two ends. The CDR3 sequence is CASSPAEMNTEAFF. As DNA, the CDR3 is TGTGCCAGCTCACCAGCAGAAATGAACACTGAAGCTTTCTTT. The entire variable domain, with the rest obtained from reference TRBV18 and TRBJ1-1, is as follows: NAGVMQNPRHLVRRRGQEARLRCSPMKGHSHVYWYRQLPEEGLKFMVYLQKENIIDESGMPKERFSAEFPKEGPSILRIQQVVRGDSAAYFCASSPAEMNTEAFFGQGTRLTVV.

CDR3 amino acids: CASKRDRGYNEQFF. The CDR3 DNA reads as TGTGCCAGTAAAAGGGACAGGGGATACAATGAGCAGTTCTTC. The J gene is TRBJ2-1, the V gene TRBV19; 10 bases are shared with TRBD1. This CDR3 contains 14 residues. Germline values: CDR1 LNHDA, CDR2 SQIVND (reference sequence). The V gene end was trimmed by 7 bases and the J gene end by 4 bases; junction bases not matched to a gene: 4.

V usage is TRBV7-6 and J usage is TRBJ2-1, with 10 bases that match TRBD2. The J segment lost 2 bases and the V segment lost 2 bases, leaving 3 bases of the junction unmatched. The CDR3 consists of 16 residues. Looked up from germline, CDR1 is SGHVS and CDR2 is FNYEAQ. The CDR3 DNA reads TGTGCCAGCAGCTTATCGAGCGGGGGGGCCTACAATGAGCAGTTCTTC. Translated: CASSLSSGGAYNEQFF. The variable domain in full, completed from reference TRBV7-6 and TRBJ2-1, reads GAGVSQSPRYKVTKRGQDVALRCDPISGHVSLYWYRQALGQGPEFLTYFNYEAQQDKSGLPNDRFSAERPEGSISTLTIQRTEQRDSAMYRCASSLSSGGAYNEQFFGPGTRLTVL.

The chain links TRBV7-2 to TRBJ1-1; D is unresolved. Germline V gene lookup returns CDR1 SGHTA and CDR2 FQGNSA. The CDR3 consists of 13 residues. The germline V and J ends were trimmed by 3 bases and 4 bases, with 9 bases remaining between them. DNA for the CDR3: TGTGCCAGCAGCTTTAGTAAAACCACTGAAGCTTTCTTT. As protein: CASSFSKTTEAFF.

The V gene is TRBV18, the J gene TRBJ1-3; 7 bases are shared with TRBD1. From germline, CDR1 is KGHSH and CDR2 LQKENI. Trimming removed 3 bases from V and 4 bases from J; junction bases left unmatched: 9. This CDR3 has 16 residues. DNA of the CDR3: TGTGCCAGCTCACCCCCGACAGGGTGGGCCGGAAACACCATATATTTT. It translates to CASSPPTGWAGNTIYF. Combining the CDR3 with reference TRBV18 and TRBJ1-3 gives the whole variable domain NAGVMQNPRHLVRRRGQEARLRCSPMKGHSHVYWYRQLPEEGLKFMVYLQKENIIDESGMPKERFSAEFPKEGPSILRIQQVVRGDSAAYFCASSPPTGWAGNTIYFGEGSWLTVV.

V usage is TRBV5-8 and J usage is TRBJ1-6; unclear D gene. The V end was cut by 1 base, the J end by 7 bases, with 12 bases between. CDR1 and CDR2 (germline): SGHTS, YDEGEE. CDR3 length: 15 residues. CDR3 DNA sequence: TGTGCCAGCAGCTTGTCTGGAGGTCGGAATTCACCCCTCCACTTT. Protein sequence: CASSLSGGRNSPLHF.

The chain recombines TRBV2 with TRBJ2-1, with unresolved D. Germline CDR1 reads SNHLY; CDR2 reads FYNNEI. The CDR3 spans 15 residues. Trimming cost V 4 bases and J 9 bases, with 19 bases left between them. The CDR3 DNA sequence: TGTGCCAGCAGTGTTTTGTATCTAGGTTCGGGTGAGCAGTTCTTC. Translated: CASSVLYLGSGEQFF.

This chain uses TRBV25-1 with TRBJ1-2, with TRBD1 matching 10 bases. Per the germline V gene, CDR1 is MGHDK and CDR2 is SYGVNS. After removal of 4 bases from V and 5 bases from J, the junction contained 1 base not matched to a gene. The CDR3 covers 13 residues. The CDR3 here is CASSVGQGYGYTF. As DNA, the CDR3 is TGTGCCAGCAGTGTGGGACAGGGGTATGGCTACACCTTC.

V and J are TRBV4-2 and TRBJ1-4; possibly TRBD1 for D (6 bases). CDR3 length: 16 amino acids. Germline assignment: CDR1 LGHNA and CDR2 YNFKEQ. V lost 1 base to trimming and J lost 4 bases, with 13 bases between them. CDR3 sequence: CASSQVWGRVNEKLFF. For the CDR3, the DNA is TGTGCCAGCAGCCAAGTTTGGGGGCGGGTTAATGAAAAACTGTTTTTT.

The chain carries TRBV9 and TRBJ2-1, with 8 bases matching TRBD2. CDR3 length equals 13 residues. The V gene's germline CDR1 is SGDLS and CDR2 YYNGEE. V lost 0 bases to trimming and J lost 13 bases; unmatched junction nucleotides: 6. The CDR3, as DNA: TGTGCCAGCAGCGTAGATGTTGGGACTAGACAGTTCTTC. This sequence encodes CASSVDVGTRQFF.

The chain combines TRBV5-1 with TRBJ2-3, with D hard to call. The germline CDR1 and CDR2 sequences are SGHRS and YFSETQ. The CDR3 loop spans 14 amino acids. The germline V and J ends were trimmed by 4 bases and 2 bases, with 11 bases remaining between them. The CDR3 nucleotides read TGCGCCAGCAGCCCCGCGGTTCTCACAGATACGCAGTATTTT. It translates to CASSPAVLTDTQYF.

This clone appeared a few times. The chain carries TRBV11-2 and TRBJ2-7; D is unresolved. Trimming took 7 bases from V and 0 from J, leaving 4 bases between them. The CDR3 runs 11 residues. Germline loops: CDR1 SGHAT, CDR2 FQNNGV. The CDR3 coding sequence is TGTGCCAGCACCAGCTCCTACGAGCAGTACTTC. It codes for CASTSSYEQYF.

This chain uses TRBV27 with TRBJ1-4; TRBD1 agrees at 9 bases. The length of the CDR3 is 14 residues. Germline V gene data show CDR1 as MNHEY and CDR2 as SMNVEV (reference sequence). The ends lost 6 bases at V and 7 bases at J; junction bases unmatched: 6. The CDR3: CASRTETGGEKLFF. In DNA, the CDR3 is TGTGCCAGCAGGACCGAGACAGGGGGTGAAAAACTGTTTTTT.